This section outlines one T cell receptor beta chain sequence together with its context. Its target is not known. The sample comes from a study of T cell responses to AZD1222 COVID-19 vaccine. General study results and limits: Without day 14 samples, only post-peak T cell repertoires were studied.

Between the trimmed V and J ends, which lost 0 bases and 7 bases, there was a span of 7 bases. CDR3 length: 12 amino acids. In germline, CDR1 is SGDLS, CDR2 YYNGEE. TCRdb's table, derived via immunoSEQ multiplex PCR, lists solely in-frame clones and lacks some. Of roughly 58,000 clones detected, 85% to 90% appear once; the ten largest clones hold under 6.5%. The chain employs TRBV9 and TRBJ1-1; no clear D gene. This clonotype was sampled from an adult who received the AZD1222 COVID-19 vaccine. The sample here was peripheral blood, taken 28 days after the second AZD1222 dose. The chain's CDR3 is CASSVATSEAFF. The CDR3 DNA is TGTGCCAGCAGCGTAGCTACGAGTGAAGCTTTCTTT.